These 9 T cell receptor beta chains were all obtained from the same sample, sequenced in a study of T cell clonality in common variable immunodeficiency. The data were produced by immunoSEQ multiplex PCR, yet TCRdb's version contains in-frame clones alone and is incomplete. The data show over 50,000 clones, with none appearing a single time. Specimen: peripheral blood mononuclear cells. These receptors all come from a person between 18 and 69 years old in good health.

This clone was detected many times. The read ends 3 residues before the CDR3 terminus; that terminus is restored from the germline J gene. V is TRBV5-1 and J is TRBJ2-1; 8 bases are a match to TRBD2. Losses at the gene ends were 4 bases for V and 5 bases for J; bases not matched to a gene: 11. The CDR3 runs to 16 residues. Germline-derived CDR1 and CDR2 are SGHRS and YFSETQ. The chain's CDR3 is CASSLVTSDINNEQFF. CDR3 DNA (partial): TGCGCCAGCAGCCTGGTGACTAGCGACATAAACAATGAG.

On this clone: The CDR3 is cut off 3 residues early in the read; its end comes from the germline J gene. The chain recombines TRBV20-1 with TRBJ2-3; TRBD2 agrees at 11 bases. Germline CDR1 DFQATT, CDR2 SNEGSKA (reference sequence). CDR3 length: 16 amino acids. V was pared by 1 base and J by 4 bases, with 7 bases of the junction left unmatched. The CDR3 sequence is CSARAASGRIPDTQYF. The CDR3 DNA, read in part, is TGCAGTGCTAGAGCAGCTAGCGGGAGGATCCCAGATACG.

This clone has at least ten counts. The read terminates 3 residues before the CDR3 end, so the remaining end is supplied by the germline J gene. The rearrangement uses TRBV5-4 and TRBJ2-2; TRBD1 agrees at 7 bases. Germline lookup yields CDR1 SGHNT and CDR2 YYREEE (reference sequence). The ends lost 0 bases at V and 2 bases at J; junction bases unmatched: 4. This CDR3 comprises 16 residues. This chain's CDR3 is CASSLGGQLNTGELFF. Incomplete CDR3 DNA: TGTGCCAGCAGCTTGGGGGGACAGCTAAACACCGGGGAG.

This clone has at least ten counts. The CDR3 extends 3 residues past the end of the read, so its final part is completed from the germline J gene. The chain joins TRBV7-6 to TRBJ2-7; TRBD2 matches at 12 bases. The J segment lost 5 bases and the V segment lost 5 bases, leaving 7 bases of the junction unmatched. Germline loops: CDR1 SGHVS, CDR2 FNYEAQ. The length of the CDR3 is 15 residues. The CDR3 region is CASSQPSGRAHEQYF. CDR3 DNA, as far as it was read: TGTGCCAGCAGCCAACCTAGCGGGAGGGCCCACGAG.

Worth noting for this clone: The read is 3 residues too short to cover the CDR3 end, so that end is filled in from the germline J gene. V gene TRBV7-9 combines with J gene TRBJ1-4; 7 bases map to TRBD1. CDR1 is SEHNR, CDR2 FQNEAQ, per germline (reference sequence). The CDR3 has 15 residues. V gave up 0 bases and J gave up 8 bases; unmatched junction bases: 6. The CDR3 loop is CASSLARQGVEKLFF. CDR3 DNA, as far as it was read: TGTGCCAGCAGCTTAGCGAGACAGGGAGTCGAAAAA.

This clone occurred many times. The sequence runs out 3 residues before the end of the CDR3; the remainder is reconstructed from the germline J gene. This sequence joins TRBV13 and TRBJ1-2; D ambiguous. Germline CDR1 and CDR2: PRHDT and FYEKMQ (reference sequence). Trimming pared 0 bases from V and 2 bases from J, leaving 7 bases between. The CDR3 contains 14 residues. This chain's CDR3 is CASSLGNRNYGYTF. The sequenced CDR3 bases are TGTGCCAGCAGCTTAGGCAACAGAAACTATGGC.

This clone was counted at least ten times. The read terminates 3 residues ahead of where the CDR3 ends, so the germline J gene completes it. The chain links TRBV11-3 to TRBJ2-7; D call uncertain. Between the trimmed V and J ends, which lost 1 base and 5 bases, there was a span of 12 bases. The CDR3 consists of 14 residues. Per germline, CDR1 SGHNT and CDR2 YENEEA. The CDR3 loop reads CASSLGQASNEQYF. The part of the CDR3 DNA that was read is TGTGCCAGCAGCTTAGGGCAGGCGTCGAACGAG.

This clone was found many times. Read coverage stops 3 residues before the CDR3 terminus; the germline J gene supplies the remainder. This chain connects TRBV7-2 to TRBJ1-2, with D unclear. V lost 5 bases and J 2 bases, leaving 12 bases between the germline ends. The CDR3 sequence is 14 residues long. Germline CDR1 reads SGHTA; CDR2 reads FQGNSA. The sequenced part of the CDR3 DNA is TGTGCCAGCAGCCCCACGACGCGGAACTATGGC. As protein: CASSPTTRNYG. The complete CDR3 reads CASSPTTRNYGYTF.

This clone has a handful of counts. Read data end 3 residues before the CDR3 end; the end is taken from the germline J gene. This chain joins TRBV19 and TRBJ1-2; D is possibly TRBD1 (5 bases). The germline gives CDR1 LNHDA, CDR2 SQIVND (reference sequence). The V gene lost 2 bases and the J gene lost 2 bases, with 21 bases spanning the gap. The CDR3 consists of 18 residues. The DNA read from the CDR3 is TGTGCCAGTAGTATATTTCGGGGGGTCGAAACCGTAAACTATGGC. It yields the protein CASSIFRGVETVNYG. The entire CDR3 protein reads CASSIFRGVETVNYGYTF.